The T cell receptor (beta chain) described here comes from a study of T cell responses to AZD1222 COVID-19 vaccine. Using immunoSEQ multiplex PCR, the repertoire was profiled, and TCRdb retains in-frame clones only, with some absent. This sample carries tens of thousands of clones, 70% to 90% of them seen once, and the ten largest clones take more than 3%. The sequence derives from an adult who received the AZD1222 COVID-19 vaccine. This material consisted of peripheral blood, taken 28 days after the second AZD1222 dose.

The CDR3, as DNA: TGTGCCAGCAGCCGCGGGTTAGGTACAGATACGCAGTATTTT. It encodes CASSRGLGTDTQYF. The chain is built from TRBV6-6 and TRBJ2-3; tentative D call: TRBD2 (5 bases). CDR1 and CDR2 from the germline V gene are MNHNY and SVGAGI (reference sequence). V was cut by 6 bases and J by 3 bases, with 13 bases left in between. The CDR3 runs 14 residues.